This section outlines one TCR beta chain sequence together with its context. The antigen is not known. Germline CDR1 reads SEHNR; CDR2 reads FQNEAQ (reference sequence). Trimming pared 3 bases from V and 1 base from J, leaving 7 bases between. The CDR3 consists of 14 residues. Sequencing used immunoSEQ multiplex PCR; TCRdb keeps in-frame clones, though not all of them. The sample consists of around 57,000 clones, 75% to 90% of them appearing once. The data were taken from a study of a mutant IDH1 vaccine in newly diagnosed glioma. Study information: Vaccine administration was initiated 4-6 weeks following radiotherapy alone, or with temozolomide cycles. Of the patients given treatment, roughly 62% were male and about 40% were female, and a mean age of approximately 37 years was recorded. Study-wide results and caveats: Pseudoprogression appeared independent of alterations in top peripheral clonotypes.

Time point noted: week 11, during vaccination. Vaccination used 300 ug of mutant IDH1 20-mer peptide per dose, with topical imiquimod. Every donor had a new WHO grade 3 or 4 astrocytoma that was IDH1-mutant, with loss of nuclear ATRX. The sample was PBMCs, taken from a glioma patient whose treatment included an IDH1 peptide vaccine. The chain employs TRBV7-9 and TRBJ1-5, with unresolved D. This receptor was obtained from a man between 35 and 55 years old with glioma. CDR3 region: CASSLSVSNQPQHF. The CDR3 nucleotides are TGTGCCAGCAGCTTGTCCGTGAGCAATCAGCCCCAGCATTTT.